This paragraph covers one T cell receptor beta chain sequence. This clonotype showed up many times. Its specific antigen is unknown. Qualities for individual bases were not recorded, and no much larger clone is one base off. Stable Graves' hyperthyroidism was defined as no progression to ophthalmopathy during 18 months of follow-up. Hyperthyroidism patients were newly diagnosed, had a disease duration of under 2 months, and were aged 18 to 65 years. The study excluded patients with uncontrolled infections, other autoimmune diseases, pregnancy or lactation. Diagnoses relied on clinical symptoms, serum thyroxine and TRAb, thyroid ultrasound and orbital computed tomography. PBMCs were isolated from about 10 ml of fresh peripheral blood by Ficoll-Paque density gradient centrifugation. Trizol reagent was used to extract total RNA, and RNA quality was then checked on an Agilent 2100 Bioanalyzer. The data were obtained in a study of T cells in Graves' hyperthyroidism and ophthalmopathy (dated by TCRdb to between 2019 and 2020). Background for the entire study: Peripheral blood was sampled at the time of initial diagnosis, prior to any treatment. TCR V-J signatures able to tell the groups apart were searched for in a discovery cohort of some 97 patients, of whom around 42 had Graves' ophthalmopathy and around 57 had stable Graves' hyperthyroidism. Prospective prediction of ophthalmopathy was tested in an independent validation cohort of under 20 hyperthyroidism patients and around 16 patients who later progressed to ophthalmopathy. For training and testing, the 100 or so patients in the discovery cohort were randomly divided in a 7:3 ratio. Thyroid tissue and blood T-cell repertoires from about six Graves' hyperthyroidism patients were also compared in the study. After blood sampling, hyperthyroidism patients were treated with methimazole at a starting dose of 30 mg daily, and ophthalmopathy patients were treated with high-dose intravenous methylprednisolone. According to the paper, TCR Vbeta CDR3 sequencing was carried out on 135 peripheral blood samples, which came from over 40 ophthalmopathy, around 75 hyperthyroidism and around 17 progressor patients. Results the study describes overall, beyond this receptor: During validation, the model predicted progression to ophthalmopathy a median of roughly six months ahead of onset, with more than 55% sensitivity and 72.22% specificity. No statistical method was used to fix the sample size in advance, and group allocation was not hidden from the investigators. Most expanded thyroid clonotypes (frequency above 0.001) were also detected in blood, a finding suggesting that blood repertoires may reflect thyroid immune responses. Ophthalmopathy was separated from stable hyperthyroidism by a 13 V-J signature model, with about 88% sensitivity and roughly 84% specificity obtained in cross-validation and 80%/75% obtained in testing.

There are 16 amino acids in the CDR3, from cysteine to phenylalanine inclusive. Only the CDR3 part of the read is kept: 48 bases, read in frame from the first base. The germline V gene (reference sequence) provides CDR1 MNHEY and CDR2 SMNVEV. Relative to germline, V is 6 bases shorter and J is 0 bases shorter, with 15 bases between their ends. TCR beta CDR3 regions were amplified from RNA transcripts. The TCR CDR3 was subjected to a first round of RT-PCR using the HTBI primer set and the Qiagen OneStep RT-PCR kit. Libraries were constructed in a second round of multiplex PCR, after which size selection and purification were performed. Sequencing of the libraries was done on an Illumina HiSeq2000 using paired-end 100 bp reads. Per the authors' processing: Raw data were processed with SOAPnuke, discarding reads with adapters, uncalled bases, mean Phred below 15, or no exact constant-primer or identifier match. COPE v1.2.5 was used to merge the high-quality paired reads, and each unique nucleotide sequence was defined as a clonotype. Clonotypes were aligned to IMGT TRBV, TRBD and TRBJ reference segments using MiTCR v1.1. Analysis was restricted to V-J combinations with a frequency above 0.0001, which covered 99.2% of repertoires. A TCS score was defined as the ratio of F50 (clonal expansion) to E x V (chaos), with BLOSUM62-based TCRdist applied between CDR3 peptides within each V-J. Welch's t-statistics and random forest reduced 500 to 550 V-J features to 10 to 15, which were used in a naive Bayes classifier (R e1071). TCRdb reworked the public reads: Q25 trimming with fastp, MiXCR clone assembly, productive beta chains retained. Rows are unified per CDR3 protein, each entry keeping the most common DNA and genes. TCRdb's processing, not the authors' own work, is the source of the V and J calls. This sample lists 500,000 to 650,000 distinct CDR3 sequences; 11% to 15% were detected once. 14% of the sample is held by the ten biggest clonotypes.

Material for sequencing was blood. Recombination linked TRBV27 to TRBJ2-4; the D gene remains uncertain. The TCR was taken from a woman in her thirties or forties with Graves' hyperthyroidism. The DNA sequence is TGTGCCAGCAGGCCGACATTCGACCTAGCCAAAAACATTCAGTACTTC. This yields the protein CASRPTFDLAKNIQYF.